Reported below is one T cell receptor (beta chain). This sample is part of a study of CD8 T cells in Susac syndrome. Random hexamers were used to reverse transcribe an amount of roughly 0.45 to 1 ug RNA. TCR beta CDR3 was amplified by immunoSEQ covering 54 Vbeta and 13 Jbeta. TCRdb re-derived calls from the immunoSEQ multiplex PCR reads in MiXCR, one entry per CDR3 protein. The repertoire holds under 200,000 distinct CDR3 sequences, with over 85% as singletons. CDR3 size: 16 residues. The ends were cut back, 6 bases at V and 0 bases at J, with 15 bases in the middle. Germline CDR1 and CDR2: MNHEY and SVGEGT.

The receptor comes from a human donor in good health. The sequenced sample was CD4+ T cells from PBMCs. This chain uses TRBV6-2 or TRBV6-3 with TRBJ2-1, with D possibly TRBD1 on 5 matching bases. The DNA of the CDR3 is TGTGCCAGCAGACCCGTGGGGCAGAGCTCCTACAATGAGCAGTTCTTC. Amino acid sequence: CASRPVGQSSYNEQFF.